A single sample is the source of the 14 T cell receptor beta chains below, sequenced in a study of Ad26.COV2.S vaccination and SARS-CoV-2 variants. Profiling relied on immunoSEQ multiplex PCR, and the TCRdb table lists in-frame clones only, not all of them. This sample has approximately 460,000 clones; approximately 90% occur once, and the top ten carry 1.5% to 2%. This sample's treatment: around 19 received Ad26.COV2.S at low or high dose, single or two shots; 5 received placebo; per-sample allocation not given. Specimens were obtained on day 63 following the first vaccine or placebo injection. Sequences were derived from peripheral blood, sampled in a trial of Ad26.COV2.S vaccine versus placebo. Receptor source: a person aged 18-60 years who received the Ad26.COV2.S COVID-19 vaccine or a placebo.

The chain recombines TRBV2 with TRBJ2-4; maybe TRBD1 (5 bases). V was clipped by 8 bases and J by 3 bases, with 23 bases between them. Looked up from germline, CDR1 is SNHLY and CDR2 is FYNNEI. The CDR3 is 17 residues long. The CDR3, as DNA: TGTGCCAGCCTACCCCCTACAGGTGGGGAAGGCAAAAACATTCAGTACTTC. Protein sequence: CASLPPTGGEGKNIQYF. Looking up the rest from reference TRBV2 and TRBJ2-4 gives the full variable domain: EPEVTQTPSHQVTQMGQEVILRCVPISNHLYFYWYRQILGQKVEFLVSFYNNEISEKSEIFDDQFSVERPDGSNFTLKIRSTKLEDSAMYFCASLPPTGGEGKNIQYFGAGTRLSVL.

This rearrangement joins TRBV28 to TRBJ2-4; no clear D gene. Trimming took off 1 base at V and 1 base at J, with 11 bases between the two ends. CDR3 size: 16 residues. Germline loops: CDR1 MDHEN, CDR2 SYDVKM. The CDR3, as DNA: TGTGCCAGCAGTTTATCCCTGCTGGGGGCCAAAAACATTCAGTACTTC. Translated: CASSLSLLGAKNIQYF.

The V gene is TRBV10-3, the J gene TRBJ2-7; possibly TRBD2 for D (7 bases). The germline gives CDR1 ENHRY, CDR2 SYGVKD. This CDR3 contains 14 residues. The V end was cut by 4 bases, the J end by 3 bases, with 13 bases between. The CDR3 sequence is CAISAGGSGYEQYF. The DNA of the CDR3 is TGTGCCATCAGTGCGGGGGGCAGTGGCTACGAGCAGTACTTC.

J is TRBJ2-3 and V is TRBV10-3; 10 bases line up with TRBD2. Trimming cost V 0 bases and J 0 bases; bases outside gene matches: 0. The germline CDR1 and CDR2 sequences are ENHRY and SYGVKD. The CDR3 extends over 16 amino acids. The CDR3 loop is CAISESTSGSTDTQYF. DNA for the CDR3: TGTGCCATCAGTGAGTCGACTAGCGGGAGCACAGATACGCAGTATTTT.

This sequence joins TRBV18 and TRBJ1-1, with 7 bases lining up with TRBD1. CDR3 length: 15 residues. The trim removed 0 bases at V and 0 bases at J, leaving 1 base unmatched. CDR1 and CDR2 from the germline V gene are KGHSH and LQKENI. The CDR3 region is CASSPPGTVNTEAFF. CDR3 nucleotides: TGTGCCAGCTCACCACCCGGGACAGTGAACACTGAAGCTTTCTTT.

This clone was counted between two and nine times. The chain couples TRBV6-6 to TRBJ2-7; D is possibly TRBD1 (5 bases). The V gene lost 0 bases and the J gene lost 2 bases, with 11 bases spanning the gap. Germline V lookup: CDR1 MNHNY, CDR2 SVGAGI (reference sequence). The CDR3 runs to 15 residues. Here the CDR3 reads CASSYSVQGTYEQYF. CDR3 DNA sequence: TGTGCCAGCAGTTACTCGGTCCAGGGAACCTACGAGCAGTACTTC.

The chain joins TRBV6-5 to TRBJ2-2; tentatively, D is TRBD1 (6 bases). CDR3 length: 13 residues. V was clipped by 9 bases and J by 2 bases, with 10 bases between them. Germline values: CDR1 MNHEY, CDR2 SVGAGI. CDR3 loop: CARGHPNTGELFF. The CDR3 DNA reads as TGTGCCAGGGGACATCCTAACACCGGGGAGCTGTTTTTT.

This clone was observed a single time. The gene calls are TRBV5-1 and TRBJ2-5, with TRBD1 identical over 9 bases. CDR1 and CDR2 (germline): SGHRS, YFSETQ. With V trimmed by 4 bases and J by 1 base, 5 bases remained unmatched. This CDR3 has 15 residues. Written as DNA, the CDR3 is TGCGCCAGCAGCATCGGACAGGGGCCCCAAGAGACCCAGTACTTC. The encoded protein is CASSIGQGPQETQYF.

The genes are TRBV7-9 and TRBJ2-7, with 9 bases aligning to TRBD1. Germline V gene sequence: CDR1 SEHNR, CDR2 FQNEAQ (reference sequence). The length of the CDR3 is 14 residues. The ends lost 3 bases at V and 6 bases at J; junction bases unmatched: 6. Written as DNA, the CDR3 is TGTGCCAGCAGCTTCTCGGGACAGGGCTCCGAGCAGTACTTC. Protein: CASSFSGQGSEQYF.

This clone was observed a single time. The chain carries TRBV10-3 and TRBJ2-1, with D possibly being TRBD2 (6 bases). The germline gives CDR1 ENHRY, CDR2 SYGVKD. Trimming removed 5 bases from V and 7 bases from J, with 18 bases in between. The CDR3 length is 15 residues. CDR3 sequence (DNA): TGTGCCATCAGTTCCGGGACTCCTAGGGAAAATGAGCAGTTCTTC. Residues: CAISSGTPRENEQFF.

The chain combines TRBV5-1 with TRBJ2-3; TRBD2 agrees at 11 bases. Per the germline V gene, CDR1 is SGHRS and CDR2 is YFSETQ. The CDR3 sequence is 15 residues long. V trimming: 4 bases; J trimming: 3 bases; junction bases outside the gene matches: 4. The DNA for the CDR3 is TGCGCCAGCAGCCACGGGACTAGCGGTACAGATACGCAGTATTTT. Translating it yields CASSHGTSGTDTQYF.

The CDR3 nucleotides are TGTGCCAGCAGCCAAGAGGGCTCGTACACTGAAGCTTTCTTT. Translated, it gives CASSQEGSYTEAFF. The V gene is TRBV3-1 (or the pseudogene TRBV3-2), the J gene TRBJ1-1; D uncertain. Deletions cut 0 bases from V and 3 bases from J, with 8 bases between. There are 14 residues in the CDR3. Germline V gene lookup returns CDR1 LGHDT and CDR2 YNNKEL (reference sequence).

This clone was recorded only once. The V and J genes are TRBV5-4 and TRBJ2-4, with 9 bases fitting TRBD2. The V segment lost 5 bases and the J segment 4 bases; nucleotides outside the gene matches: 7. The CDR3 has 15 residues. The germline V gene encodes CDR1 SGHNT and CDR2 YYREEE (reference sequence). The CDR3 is CASSPDAGGKNIQYF. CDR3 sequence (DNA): TGTGCCAGCAGTCCGGACGCGGGGGGGAAAAACATTCAGTACTTC.

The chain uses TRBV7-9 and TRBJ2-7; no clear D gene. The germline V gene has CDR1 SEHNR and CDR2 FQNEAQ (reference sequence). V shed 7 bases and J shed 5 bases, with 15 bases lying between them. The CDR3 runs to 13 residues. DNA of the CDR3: TGTGCCAGCAAGACCGCACTGGAAAACGAGCAGTACTTC. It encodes CASKTALENEQYF.